What follows are 12 T cell receptor beta chains derived from one specimen sequenced in a study of CD8 T cells in Susac syndrome. Roughly 0.45 to 1 ug RNA was reverse transcribed with random hexamers. In TCRdb, the immunoSEQ multiplex PCR reads were re-called with MiXCR into one record per CDR3 protein. The sample lists 110,000 to 150,000 distinct CDR3 sequences, roughly 94% seen once, with around 0.29% in the top ten. The sequenced sample was CD8+ T cells from PBMCs. The receptors were sampled from a human donor in good health.

This chain uses TRBV7-9 with TRBJ2-5, with TRBD2 matching 8 bases. The trim removed 5 bases at V and 3 bases at J, leaving 14 bases unmatched. Germline V gene data show CDR1 as SEHNR and CDR2 as FQNEAQ (reference sequence). This CDR3 comprises 17 residues. Written as DNA, the CDR3 is TGTGCCAGCAGCCCGTTTCTACTAGCGGTTGGGGAAGAGACCCAGTACTTC. Residues: CASSPFLLAVGEETQYF.

This clonotype was observed a few times. The chain has TRBV9 and TRBJ2-7, with D perhaps matching TRBD1 or TRBD2 (5 bases each). The CDR3 spans 10 residues. Trimming pared 7 bases from V and 5 bases from J, leaving 7 bases between. Germline CDR1 and CDR2: SGDLS and YYNGEE. The CDR3, as DNA: TGTGCCAGCGGGGGAGACGAGCAGTACTTC. It yields the protein CASGGDEQYF.

The chain links TRBV5-1 to TRBJ2-1; D ambiguous. Trimming took off 2 bases at V and 4 bases at J, with 7 bases between the two ends. Germline V lookup: CDR1 SGHRS, CDR2 YFSETQ. The CDR3 is 13 amino acids. The CDR3 is CASSFGRYNEQFF. In DNA form, the CDR3 reads TGCGCCAGCAGCTTCGGAAGGTACAATGAGCAGTTCTTC.

The chain couples TRBV10-3 to TRBJ2-7; TRBD2 matches at 14 bases. The germline CDR1 and CDR2 sequences are ENHRY and SYGVKD. After removal of 3 bases from V and 3 bases from J, the junction contained 4 bases not matched to a gene. The CDR3 has 16 amino acids. The CDR3 nucleotides are TGTGCCATCAGTGAAGGGACTAGCGGGAGTCTCTACGAGCAGTACTTC. This encodes CAISEGTSGSLYEQYF.

V gene TRBV4-3 combines with J gene TRBJ2-1; D is undetermined. Germline V gene lookup returns CDR1 LGHNA and CDR2 YSLEER. Trimming shortened V by 4 bases and J by 7 bases, and 14 bases separated the two germline ends. This CDR3 comprises 14 residues. CDR3 coding DNA: TGCGCCAGCAGCCCACCCTCAGCCCGGAATGAGCAGTTCTTC. Translated: CASSPPSARNEQFF.

The rearrangement uses TRBV6-5 and TRBJ2-1; 8 nucleotides align to TRBD2. Germline CDR1 reads MNHEY; CDR2 reads SVGAGI. The CDR3 runs to 15 residues. V gave up 2 bases and J gave up 8 bases; unmatched junction bases: 8. In DNA, the CDR3 is TGTGCCAGCAGTTACGGGGCTAGCGGGCAGTATGAGCAGTTCTTC. This encodes CASSYGASGQYEQFF.

The chain has TRBV4-1 and TRBJ2-7; D ambiguous. CDR1 and CDR2 (germline): MGHRA, YSYEKL. The CDR3 has 14 residues. Trimming removed 1 base from V and 2 bases from J, with 9 bases in between. CDR3 residues: CASSQADGAYEQYF. CDR3 bases: TGCGCCAGCAGCCAAGCTGACGGAGCCTACGAGCAGTACTTC.

This clonotype was detected only once. V and J are TRBV20-1 and TRBJ2-7; TRBD2 agrees at 12 bases. V was pared by 5 bases and J by 3 bases, with 5 bases of the junction left unmatched. The CDR3 is 14 residues long. Germline-derived CDR1 and CDR2 are DFQATT and SNEGSKA (reference sequence). CDR3 sequence (DNA): TGCAGTGCTCGCGGACTAGCGGGACTCTACGAGCAGTACTTC. This sequence encodes CSARGLAGLYEQYF.

This chain uses TRBV27 with TRBJ2-3; D unclear. Looked up from germline, CDR1 is MNHEY and CDR2 is SMNVEV (reference sequence). This CDR3 has 14 residues. Trimming removed 5 bases at V and 4 bases at J, with 13 bases between. CDR3 nucleotides: TGTGCCAGCAGTAAAACGAGTTGGGCAGATACGCAGTATTTT. Amino acid sequence: CASSKTSWADTQYF.

The V call is TRBV27, the J call TRBJ2-7, with D maybe TRBD1 (5 bases). The CDR3 sequence is 14 residues long. Trimming removed 6 bases at V and 3 bases at J, with 15 bases between. Germline CDR1 is MNHEY and CDR2 is SMNVEV (reference sequence). The CDR3 is CASRDQGYDYEQYF. For the CDR3, the DNA is TGTGCCAGCAGGGACCAGGGTTATGACTACGAGCAGTACTTC.

The chain employs TRBV30 and TRBJ2-2; the match to TRBD2 covers 7 bases. The CDR3 totals 14 residues. Germline loops: CDR1 GTSNPN, CDR2 SVGIG (reference sequence). This CDR3 is CAGGWLAVTGELFF. For the CDR3, the DNA is TGTGCTGGAGGGTGGCTAGCGGTCACCGGGGAGCTGTTTTTT.

The chain links TRBV13 to TRBJ1-2, with 7 bases that match TRBD1. From germline, CDR1 is PRHDT and CDR2 FYEKMQ (reference sequence). The V gene end was trimmed by 5 bases and the J gene end by 5 bases; junction bases not matched to a gene: 5. This CDR3 contains 13 residues. The chain's CDR3 is CASSPTGQYGYTF. The CDR3, as DNA: TGTGCCAGCAGCCCGACAGGGCAGTATGGCTACACCTTC.